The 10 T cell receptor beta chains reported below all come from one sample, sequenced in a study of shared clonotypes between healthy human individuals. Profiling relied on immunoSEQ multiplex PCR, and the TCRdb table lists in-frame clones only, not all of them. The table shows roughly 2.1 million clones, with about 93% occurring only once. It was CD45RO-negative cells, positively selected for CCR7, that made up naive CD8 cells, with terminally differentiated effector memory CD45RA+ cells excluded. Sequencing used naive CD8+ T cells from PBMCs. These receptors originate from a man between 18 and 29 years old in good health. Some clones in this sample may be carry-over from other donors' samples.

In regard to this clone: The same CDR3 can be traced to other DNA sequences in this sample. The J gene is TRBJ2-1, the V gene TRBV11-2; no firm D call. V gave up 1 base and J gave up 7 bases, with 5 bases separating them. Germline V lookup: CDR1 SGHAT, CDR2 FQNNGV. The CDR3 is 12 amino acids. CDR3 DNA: TGTGCCAGCAGCTTAGTGGGGAATGAGCAGTTCTTC. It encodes CASSLVGNEQFF.

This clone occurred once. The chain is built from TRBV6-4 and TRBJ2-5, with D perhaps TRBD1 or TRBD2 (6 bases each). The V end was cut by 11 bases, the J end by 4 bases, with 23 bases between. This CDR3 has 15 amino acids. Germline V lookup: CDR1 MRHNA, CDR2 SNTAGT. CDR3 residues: CAGCPEGRGGETQYF. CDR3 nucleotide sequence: TGTGCCGGATGCCCAGAGGGCAGGGGAGGAGAGACCCAGTACTTC.

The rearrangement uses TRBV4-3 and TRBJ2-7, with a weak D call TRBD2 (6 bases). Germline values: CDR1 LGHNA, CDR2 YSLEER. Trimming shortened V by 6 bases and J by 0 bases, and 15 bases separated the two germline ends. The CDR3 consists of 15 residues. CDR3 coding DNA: TGCGCCAGCAGTCCGCGAGCGGGCTCCTCCTACGAGCAGTACTTC. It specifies CASSPRAGSSYEQYF.

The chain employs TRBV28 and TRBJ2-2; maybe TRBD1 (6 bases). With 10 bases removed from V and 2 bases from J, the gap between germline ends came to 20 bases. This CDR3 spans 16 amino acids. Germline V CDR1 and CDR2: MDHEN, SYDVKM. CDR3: CATDLTGTLNTGELFF. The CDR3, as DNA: TGTGCCACCGACCTAACCGGGACACTCAACACCGGGGAGCTGTTTTTT.

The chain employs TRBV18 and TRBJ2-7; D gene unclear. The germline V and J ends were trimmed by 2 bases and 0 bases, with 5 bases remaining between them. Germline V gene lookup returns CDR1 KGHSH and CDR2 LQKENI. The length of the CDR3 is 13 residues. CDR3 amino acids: CASSPFDSYEQYF. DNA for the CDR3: TGTGCCAGCTCACCATTTGACTCCTACGAGCAGTACTTC.

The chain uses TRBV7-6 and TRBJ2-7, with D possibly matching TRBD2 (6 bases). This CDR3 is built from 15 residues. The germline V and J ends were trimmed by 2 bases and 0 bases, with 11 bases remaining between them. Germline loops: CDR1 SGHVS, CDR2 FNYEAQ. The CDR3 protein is CASSLWRGGSYEQYF. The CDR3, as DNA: TGTGCCAGCAGCTTATGGCGGGGCGGCTCCTACGAGCAGTACTTC.

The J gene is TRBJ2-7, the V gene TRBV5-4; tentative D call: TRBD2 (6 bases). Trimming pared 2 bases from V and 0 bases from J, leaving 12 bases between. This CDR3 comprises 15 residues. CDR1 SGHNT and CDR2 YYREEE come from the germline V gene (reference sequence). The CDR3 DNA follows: TGTGCCAGCAGCTTCGGGACTGGGAGCTCCTACGAGCAGTACTTC. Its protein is CASSFGTGSSYEQYF.

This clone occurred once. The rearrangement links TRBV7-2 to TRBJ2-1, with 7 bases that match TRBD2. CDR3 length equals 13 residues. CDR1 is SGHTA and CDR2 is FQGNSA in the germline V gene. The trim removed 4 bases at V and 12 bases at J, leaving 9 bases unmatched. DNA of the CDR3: TGTGCCAGCAGCTCCCTAGCGGCACGGGTGCAGTTCTTC. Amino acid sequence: CASSSLAARVQFF.

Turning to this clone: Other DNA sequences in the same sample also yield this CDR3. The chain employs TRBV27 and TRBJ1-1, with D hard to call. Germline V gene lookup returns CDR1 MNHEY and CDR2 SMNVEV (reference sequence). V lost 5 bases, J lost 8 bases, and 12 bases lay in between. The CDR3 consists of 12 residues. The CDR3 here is CASSLLGGEAFF. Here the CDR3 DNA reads TGTGCCAGCAGTCTGCTAGGTGGGGAAGCTTTCTTT.

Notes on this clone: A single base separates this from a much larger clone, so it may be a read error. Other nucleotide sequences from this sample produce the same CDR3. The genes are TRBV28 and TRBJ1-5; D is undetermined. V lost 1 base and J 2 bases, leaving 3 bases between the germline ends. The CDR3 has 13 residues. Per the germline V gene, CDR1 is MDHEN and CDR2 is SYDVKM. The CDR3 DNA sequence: TGTGCCAGCAGTTTATTGGGCAATCAGCCCCAGCATTTT. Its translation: CASSLLGNQPQHF.